The 4 T cell receptor beta chains below come from one sample, sequenced in a study of Ad26.COV2.S vaccination and SARS-CoV-2 variants. Profiled with immunoSEQ multiplex PCR; TCRdb holds only in-frame clones, not every one. This sample has under 500,000 clones; roughly 90% occur once, and the top ten carry 1.5% to 2%. Treatment specified: about 20 received Ad26.COV2.S at low or high dose, single or two shots; several received placebo; per-sample allocation not given. Material that was analyzed had been drawn on day 63 after the first vaccine or placebo injection. Material: peripheral blood, obtained in a trial of Ad26.COV2.S vaccine versus placebo. These receptors were collected from a person aged 18 to 65 who received the Ad26.COV2.S COVID-19 vaccine or a placebo.

This sequence joins TRBV4-1 and TRBJ2-7; TRBD2 agrees at 7 bases. Trimming cost V 1 base and J 0 bases; bases outside gene matches: 6. This CDR3 has 16 residues. Per germline, CDR1 MGHRA and CDR2 YSYEKL. The CDR3 DNA reads TGCGCCAGCAGCCAAGTTTCTAGCGGCTTCTCCTACGAGCAGTACTTC. It encodes CASSQVSSGFSYEQYF.

The J gene is TRBJ2-7, the V gene TRBV6-2 or TRBV6-3, with 7 bases fitting TRBD1. Germline lookup yields CDR1 MNHEY and CDR2 SVGEGT. Germline trimming cut 6 bases from V and 0 bases from J; bases unmatched to any gene: 17. This CDR3 contains 18 residues. CDR3 in DNA: TGTGCCAGCAGCCATTATCCGACCTGGGCAGGGGGCTCCTACGAGCAGTACTTC. It encodes CASSHYPTWAGGSYEQYF.

V usage is TRBV13 and J usage is TRBJ1-4, with D perhaps matching TRBD1 (6 bases). Germline CDR1 reads PRHDT; CDR2 reads FYEKMQ (reference sequence). V gave up 2 bases and J gave up 8 bases, with 12 bases separating them. The CDR3 length is 14 residues. CDR3 protein: CASSLWTGGEKLFF. In DNA, the CDR3 is TGTGCCAGCAGCTTATGGACCGGGGGCGAAAAACTGTTTTTT.

This chain uses TRBV19 with TRBJ1-5; tentative D call: TRBD1 (5 bases). The V gene's germline CDR1 is LNHDA and CDR2 SQIVND (reference sequence). CDR3 length: 16 amino acids. Trimming shortened V by 1 base and J by 6 bases, and 16 bases separated the two germline ends. The CDR3 sequence is CASSIGGGRGTQPQHF. The CDR3 coding sequence is TGTGCCAGTAGTATAGGCGGCGGACGAGGGACTCAGCCCCAGCATTTT. Variable domain in full (rest from reference TRBV19 and TRBJ1-5): DGGITQSPKYLFRKEGQNVTLSCEQNLNHDAMYWYRQDPGQGLRLIYYSQIVNDFQKGDIAEGYSVSREKKESFPLTVTSAQKNPTAFYLCASSIGGGRGTQPQHFGDGTRLSIL.